Reported below is one TCR beta chain. This clonotype was picked up many times. Its antigen is still unknown. No base qualities exist here, and no much larger clone lies one base off it. Library construction relied on PCR. The reads were generated on an Illumina MiSeq. Total RNA was purified with the Qiagen AllPrep DNA/RNA kit. Before any analysis, reads coming from multiple sequencing runs of the same library were combined into one pool. Turning to the authors' computational methods: Reads were retained only if the reads had an exact TCR constant sequence, and the retained reads were trimmed to 150 nt and grouped according to their 12-nt molecular barcodes. Reads in each barcode group were sub-clustered using a 15% Levenshtein threshold, and a quality-weighted consensus sequence was built for each RNA molecule. Non-functional sequences were filtered out, along with any lower-count sequence sitting one edit away from another sequence. Based on fitting two negative binomial distributions, any barcode sub-cluster with under 20% of the maximum read count was discarded. TCRdb cleaned the public reads at Q25 with fastp, built clones with MiXCR and kept in-frame beta chains. Each CDR3 protein gets just one entry, which takes the most common genes and DNA from the rows behind it. It is TCRdb's table, rather than the study itself, that gives the V and J calls and clone size. This sample comprises approximately 36,000 distinct CDR3 sequences, around 20% of them detected only once. The ten largest account for about 6.7% of the sample.

The sample is drawn from a study of molecular identifiers for immune sequencing clone quantification (dated by TCRdb to about 2018). Regarding the study in general: For a replicate experiment, RNA from 20,000 or 100,000 naive CD8 T cells was divided into five aliquots, and four of the five aliquots were sequenced. The study was a methods study using CD8 T cells to benchmark molecular-identifier clustering-based TCR repertoire sequencing (MIDCIRS) and TCR RNA copy counting.

On a BD FACSAria II, naive CD8 T cells were FACS-sorted as CD8+CD4-CCR7+CD45RA+ and collected into RLT Plus buffer. To compare sensitivity, a portion of naive CD8 T cell RNA was divided equally between MIDCIRS and a Smart-seq2-style 5'RACE protocol. CD8 T cells were enriched with RosetteSep CD8+ T Cell Enrichment Cocktail and Ficoll-Paque, followed by ACK red cell lysis. General study outcomes and caveats: Spiked-in Jurkat TCR RNA equal to a single cell's worth was reported to be detectable even within 1,100,000 naive CD8 T cells. In CMV-specific effector cells, clones with more than 20 RNA copies contained over 99% of molecules, whereas in naive cells such clones contained under 1% of molecules. When barcode sub-clustering was omitted, TCR diversity was inflated by chimeric consensus sequences, with chimeras reaching as high as 47%. Identical TCR molecules sharing a barcode could cause highly expanded clone sizes to be underestimated. Modeling indicated about 3.1 TCR RNA copies recovered per cell, compared with roughly 10 by digital PCR, which implies a capture efficiency of around 30%.

CDR3 length: 15 amino acids, cysteine to phenylalanine. The DNA shown is the 45-base CDR3, in frame from base 1. Relative to germline, V is 0 bases shorter and J is 1 base shorter, with 10 bases between their ends. The germline V gene sets CDR1 to SGDLS and CDR2 to YYNGEE. The sequencing sample was made of naive CD8+ T cells from blood, with Jurkat cell RNA spiked in. The meaning of the sample's cell subset or site label: FACS-sorted CD8+CD4-CCR7+CD45RA+ naive T cells. This receptor was identified in a human donor in good health. Some libraries in this study had Jurkat cell RNA spiked in. The V and J segments used are TRBV9 and TRBJ2-5; the D gene is unclear. The nucleotide sequence is TGTGCCAGCAGCGTAGCCAGTTTCACCCAAGAGACCCAGTACTTC. Its protein reads: CASSVASFTQETQYF.